Listed below are T cell receptor beta chains from one sample, sequenced in a study of T cells in Graves' hyperthyroidism and ophthalmopathy. TCRdb itself ran the multiplex PCR reads through MiXCR, one entry per CDR3 protein. Of 250,000 to 300,000 distinct CDR3 sequences in the sample, about 15% were seen once. Sequencing was performed on blood. Receptors were obtained from a woman aged 40 to 50 with Graves' hyperthyroidism that later progressed to Graves' ophthalmopathy. Both conserved end residues are part of each CDR3. Each record gives: J gene, clone size, CDR3 length, V gene, D gene, CDR3 DNA, CDR3 protein. A D gene is named only where the DNA matches it firmly. Size tells how often a clone was seen (once, few, many) or the class of an expanded clone, and some rows leave it out.

j_call: TRBJ2-2; clone_size: many; cdr3_length: 14; v_call: TRBV10-3; d_call: NA; cdr3_nt: TGTGCCATCAGTGAGAATCAGGGGGGCGGGGAGCTGTTTTTT; cdr3_aa: CAISENQGGGELFF
j_call: TRBJ2-7; clone_size: many; cdr3_length: 13; v_call: TRBV27; d_call: NA; cdr3_nt: TGTGCCAGCAGTCTGGGGACAAAGGGGGAGCAGTACTTC; cdr3_aa: CASSLGTKGEQYF
j_call: TRBJ2-1; clone_size: few; cdr3_length: 14; v_call: TRBV4-1; d_call: NA; cdr3_nt: TGCGCCAGCAGCCAAGTGGTCAGCCACAATGAGCAGTTCTTC; cdr3_aa: CASSQVVSHNEQFF
j_call: TRBJ1-1; clone_size: many; cdr3_length: 12; v_call: TRBV20-1; d_call: NA; cdr3_nt: TGCAGTGCTAGAGATCGGGCGGCAGAAGCTTTCTTT; cdr3_aa: CSARDRAAEAFF
j_call: TRBJ2-1; clone_size: NA; cdr3_length: 14; v_call: TRBV15; d_call: NA; cdr3_nt: TGTGCCACGGCCCGGGATCGTATAGGCAATGAGCAGTTCTTC; cdr3_aa: CATARDRIGNEQFF
j_call: TRBJ2-1; clone_size: many; cdr3_length: 17; v_call: TRBV10-2; d_call: TRBD2; cdr3_nt: TGCGCCAGCAGTGGCCGACTAGCGTCCAGCTCCTACAATGAGCAGTTCTTC; cdr3_aa: CASSGRLASSSYNEQFF
j_call: TRBJ2-6; clone_size: few; cdr3_length: 15; v_call: TRBV5-6; d_call: NA; cdr3_nt: TGTGCCAGCAGCTTGGGAGAAGTTGGGGCCAACGTCCTGACTTTC; cdr3_aa: CASSLGEVGANVLTF
j_call: TRBJ2-7; clone_size: NA; cdr3_length: 18; v_call: TRBV11-2; d_call: TRBD2; cdr3_nt: TGTGCCAGCAGCTTACCTCGGACTAGCGGGAGGGCCGTCCACGAGCAGTACTTC; cdr3_aa: CASSLPRTSGRAVHEQYF
j_call: TRBJ2-7; clone_size: many; cdr3_length: 13; v_call: TRBV28; d_call: NA; cdr3_nt: TGTGCCAGCAGTTCCCCCCAGTCCTACGAGCAGTACTTC; cdr3_aa: CASSSPQSYEQYF
j_call: TRBJ1-2; clone_size: NA; cdr3_length: 16; v_call: TRBV6-1; d_call: TRBD1; cdr3_nt: TGTGCCAGCAACCGGGCCCCGACAGGGAAGGCGGGAGGCTACACCTTC; cdr3_aa: CASNRAPTGKAGGYTF
j_call: TRBJ2-1; clone_size: many; cdr3_length: 11; v_call: TRBV12-3/TRBV12-4; d_call: NA; cdr3_nt: TGTGCCAGCAGTTACAGCGATGAGCAGTTCTTC; cdr3_aa: CASSYSDEQFF
j_call: TRBJ2-7; clone_size: many; cdr3_length: 18; v_call: TRBV7-9; d_call: TRBD1; cdr3_nt: TGTGCCAGCGGGGGGGGCCCGCTCTTGCGACAGGGGGGAGGCGAGCAGTACTTC; cdr3_aa: CASGGGPLLRQGGGEQYF
j_call: TRBJ2-1; clone_size: once; cdr3_length: 16; v_call: TRBV28; d_call: TRBD2; cdr3_nt: TGTGCCAGCAGTTTCTCTCTAGCGGGACTCTACAATGAGCAGTTCTTC; cdr3_aa: CASSFSLAGLYNEQFF
j_call: TRBJ2-3; clone_size: many; cdr3_length: 17; v_call: TRBV12-3/TRBV12-4; d_call: NA; cdr3_nt: TGTGCCAGCAGTCCCGCTCTCGGCCTTCGATTCACAGATACGCAGTATTTT; cdr3_aa: CASSPALGLRFTDTQYF
j_call: TRBJ1-2; clone_size: many; cdr3_length: 13; v_call: TRBV7-9; d_call: NA; cdr3_nt: TGTGCCAGCAGCTTGAACAGGGTGCGTGGCTACACCTTC; cdr3_aa: CASSLNRVRGYTF
j_call: TRBJ2-4; clone_size: many; cdr3_length: 14; v_call: TRBV6-1; d_call: NA; cdr3_nt: TGTGCCAGCAGTGAAGGTATAGGTACCCTAAGTGGGTACTTC; cdr3_aa: CASSEGIGTLSGYF
j_call: TRBJ2-5; clone_size: NA; cdr3_length: 13; v_call: TRBV12-3/TRBV12-4; d_call: NA; cdr3_nt: TGTGCCAGCAGTAACAGGTTACAAGAGACCCAGTACTTC; cdr3_aa: CASSNRLQETQYF
j_call: TRBJ2-1; clone_size: many; cdr3_length: 11; v_call: TRBV10-3; d_call: NA; cdr3_nt: TGTGCCATCAGTGAGTCCGATGAGCAGTTCTTC; cdr3_aa: CAISESDEQFF
j_call: TRBJ2-1; clone_size: many; cdr3_length: 14; v_call: TRBV12-3/TRBV12-4; d_call: NA; cdr3_nt: TGTGCCAGCAGTTTGTATGGGGGCCTCAGTGAGCAGTTCTTC; cdr3_aa: CASSLYGGLSEQFF
j_call: TRBJ2-3; clone_size: NA; cdr3_length: 14; v_call: TRBV29-1; d_call: NA; cdr3_nt: TGCAGCGTCGCCGGGACGGGGACTTCAGATACGCAGTATTTT; cdr3_aa: CSVAGTGTSDTQYF
j_call: TRBJ2-5; clone_size: many; cdr3_length: 14; v_call: TRBV18; d_call: NA; cdr3_nt: TGTGCCAGCTCACCCACAGGAATACAAGAGACCCAGTACTTC; cdr3_aa: CASSPTGIQETQYF
j_call: TRBJ1-1; clone_size: NA; cdr3_length: 14; v_call: TRBV28; d_call: TRBD1; cdr3_nt: TGTGCCAGCATTTTTGACAGGGTCCGCACTGAAGCTTTCTTT; cdr3_aa: CASIFDRVRTEAFF